Listed here are 9 T cell receptor beta chains from one sample, sequenced in a study of T cell repertoires in cytomegalovirus infection. TCRdb ran MiXCR on the reads and lists one entry per CDR3 protein. This table has fewer than 350,000 distinct CDR3 sequences, under 20% appearing once. The source material was PBMCs. The receptors here all came from a human donor in good health (CMV status not recorded). Some clones in this sample may be carry-over from other donors' samples.

The V call is TRBV20-1, the J call TRBJ1-1; D remains ambiguous. Germline assignment: CDR1 DFQATT and CDR2 SNEGSKA (reference sequence). CDR3 length: 12 residues. The germline V and J ends were trimmed by 2 bases and 4 bases, with 8 bases remaining between them. CDR3 protein: CSARSLGTEAFF. CDR3 coding DNA: TGCAGTGCTAGATCATTGGGCACTGAAGCTTTCTTT.

This clonotype was found many times. The rearrangement links TRBV12-3 or TRBV12-4 to TRBJ1-5; 9 nucleotides line up with TRBD1. V lost 5 bases, J lost 1 base, and 6 bases stayed unmatched. This CDR3 is 16 amino acids long. The CDR3 sequence: CASSRPGTGSNQPQHF. DNA of the CDR3: TGTGCCAGCAGTCGTCCCGGGACAGGGAGCAATCAGCCCCAGCATTTT.

The chain employs TRBV5-1 and TRBJ1-5; no firm D call. Trimming pared 0 bases from V and 0 bases from J, leaving 7 bases between. The CDR3 sequence is 15 residues long. Germline V lookup: CDR1 SGHRS, CDR2 YFSETQ. The CDR3 nucleotides read TGCGCCAGCAGCTTGGATCCGGATAGCAATCAGCCCCAGCATTTT. It translates to CASSLDPDSNQPQHF.

This clonotype has a count of ten or more. The chain uses TRBV6-1 and TRBJ2-1, with D perhaps matching TRBD2 (5 bases). CDR1 is MNHNS and CDR2 is SASEGT in the germline V gene. This CDR3 spans 14 amino acids. V lost 6 bases and J 8 bases, leaving 17 bases between the germline ends. Here the CDR3 DNA reads TGTGCCAGCAGGAGGGCCATAGGAGATGATGAGCAGTTCTTC. Its protein product is CASRRAIGDDEQFF.

There are many counts of this clonotype. The rearrangement uses TRBV11-2 and TRBJ2-7; D gene unclear. The CDR3 is 14 residues long. V was cut by 0 bases and J by 0 bases, with 6 bases left in between. From germline, CDR1 is SGHAT and CDR2 FQNNGV. The chain's CDR3 is CASSLDPSSYEQYF. CDR3 DNA sequence: TGTGCCAGCAGCTTAGACCCAAGCTCCTACGAGCAGTACTTC.

This clonotype has a count of ten or more. This sequence joins TRBV5-1 and TRBJ2-1; possibly TRBD1 or TRBD2 for D (5 bases each). Trimming removed 7 bases from V and 4 bases from J, with 12 bases in between. CDR1 is SGHRS and CDR2 is YFSETQ in the germline V gene. This CDR3 contains 13 residues. DNA of the CDR3: TGCGCCAGCGGGGGAATCCAGTACAATGAGCAGTTCTTC. It specifies CASGGIQYNEQFF. Based on the CDR3 plus reference TRBV5-1 and TRBJ2-1, the full variable domain is KAGVTQTPRYLIKTRGQQVTLSCSPISGHRSVSWYQQTPGQGLQFLFEYFSETQRNKGNFPGRFSGRQFSNSRSEMNVSTLELGDSALYLCASGGIQYNEQFFGPGTRLTVL.

Points on this clonotype: Mismatch with germline at one junction end may stem from a read error. The chain is built from TRBV11-2 and TRBJ2-7; TRBD2 might be the D (5 bases). Per the germline V gene, CDR1 is SGHAT and CDR2 is FQNNGV. This CDR3 has 18 residues. This CDR3 reads CASGLGSGGEGKYYEQYF. CDR3 sequence (DNA): TGTGCCAGCGGCTTAGGAAGCGGTGGAGAGGGAAAGTACTACGAGCAGTACTTC.

The sample holds many counts of this clonotype. The rearrangement uses TRBV7-2 and TRBJ2-5; 15 bases are shared with TRBD2. This CDR3 region has 15 residues. The V gene end was trimmed by 4 bases and the J gene end by 4 bases; junction bases not matched to a gene: 1. The germline V gene encodes CDR1 SGHTA and CDR2 FQGNSA. In nucleotides, the CDR3 is TGTGCCAGCAGCTGGGGACTAGCGGGGGGAGAGACCCAGTACTTC. Translated, it gives CASSWGLAGGETQYF. The full variable domain, rest sourced from reference TRBV7-2 and TRBJ2-5, is GAGVSQSPSNKVTEKGKDVELRCDPISGHTALYWYRQSLGQGLEFLIYFQGNSAPDKSGLPSDRFSAERTGGSVSTLTIQRTQQEDSAVYLCASSWGLAGGETQYFGPGTRLLVL.

This clonotype occurred many times. This rearrangement joins TRBV7-8 to TRBJ1-1; D not resolved. Germline CDR1 and CDR2: SGHVS and FQNEAQ. This CDR3 is 13 amino acids long. V shed 0 bases and J shed 3 bases, with 5 bases lying between them. CDR3: CASSLAQYTEAFF. In DNA, the CDR3 is TGTGCCAGCAGCTTAGCTCAGTACACTGAAGCTTTCTTT.